The 16 T cell receptor beta chains listed next were all sequenced from one sample in a study of regulatory T cells in long-lasting Graves disease. Library construction for TCR beta used iRepertoire HTBI primers and Arm-PCR of CDR3 regions. From the multiplex PCR reads, TCRdb called clonotypes with MiXCR, one entry per CDR3 protein. In the table there are 680,000 or so distinct CDR3 sequences, roughly 15% of which are singletons. Described time point: newly diagnosed GD, antithyroid drugs for less than 3 months. Construction of the TCR library relied on RNA isolated from PBMCs. These data were also reused for a study on T cells in Graves' hyperthyroidism and ophthalmopathy.

The starting material was peripheral blood mononuclear cells (PBMCs), obtained at new diagnosis, from a patient treated with antithyroid drugs. These receptors all stem from a woman aged 25-40 years with Graves disease.

V gene TRBV6-1 combines with J gene TRBJ2-3; the match to TRBD1 covers 8 bases. This CDR3 comprises 16 residues. Germline trimming cut 2 bases from V and 1 base from J; bases unmatched to any gene: 5. Looked up from germline, CDR1 is MNHNS and CDR2 is SASEGT. Written as DNA, the CDR3 is TGTGCCAGCAGTGAATGGTTGACAGGGGGCACAGATACGCAGTATTTT. This gives the protein CASSEWLTGGTDTQYF.

The chain couples TRBV12-3 or TRBV12-4 to TRBJ1-6, with D unresolved. V was trimmed by 7 bases and J by 3 bases, leaving 10 bases between them. The CDR3 consists of 14 residues. The CDR3 loop is CASNRSGYNSPLHF. The CDR3 nucleotides are TGTGCCAGCAATCGGTCGGGCTATAATTCACCCCTCCACTTT.

The sample holds many counts of this clonotype. The rearrangement uses TRBV12-3 or TRBV12-4 and TRBJ1-2; no reliable D call. V was shortened by 2 bases and J by 3 bases, with 10 bases between the two germline ends. CDR3 size: 14 residues. The CDR3 DNA reads TGTGCCAGCAGTTTATATGGACCGGACTATGGCTACACCTTC. Its protein is CASSLYGPDYGYTF.

This clonotype has at least ten counts. This chain links TRBV2 with TRBJ2-4, with D uncertain. This CDR3 spans 15 amino acids. CDR1 and CDR2 from the germline V gene are SNHLY and FYNNEI. Trimming took off 4 bases at V and 1 base at J, with 11 bases between the two ends. The CDR3 loop is CASSGSDRAKNIQYF. CDR3 nucleotides: TGTGCCAGCAGTGGTAGTGATCGGGCCAAAAACATTCAGTACTTC.

V is TRBV11-2 and J is TRBJ2-2, with 7 nucleotides matching TRBD1. Germline lookup yields CDR1 SGHAT and CDR2 FQNNGV. This CDR3 region has 13 residues. V lost 9 bases and J lost 0; bases outside the gene matches: 1. In DNA, the CDR3 is TGTGCCAGGGGACAGACGAACACCGGGGAGCTGTTTTTT. It codes for CARGQTNTGELFF.

J is TRBJ2-5 and V is TRBV2; no reliable D call. V was cut by 4 bases and J by 4 bases, with 13 bases left in between. This CDR3 contains 14 residues. CDR1 SNHLY and CDR2 FYNNEI come from the germline V gene. In DNA form, the CDR3 reads TGTGCCAGCAGTGTTTTGGTTGGCGGAGAGACCCAGTACTTC. Its protein is CASSVLVGGETQYF.

The rearrangement joins TRBV3-1 to TRBJ2-1; no firm D call. Trimming cost V 4 bases and J 0 bases, with 13 bases left between them. Germline CDR1 LGHDT, CDR2 YNNKEL (reference sequence). The CDR3 sequence is 16 residues long. The CDR3 loop reads CASSLSGRSSYNEQFF. CDR3 coding DNA: TGTGCCAGCAGCCTTTCCGGCAGAAGCTCCTACAATGAGCAGTTCTTC.

This clonotype was picked up many times. V usage is TRBV5-1 and J usage is TRBJ1-4, with 9 positions matching TRBD1. The CDR3 totals 12 residues. CDR1 is SGHRS, CDR2 YFSETQ, per germline. V lost 7 bases, J lost 5 bases, and 0 bases stayed unmatched. The CDR3 DNA reads TGCGCCAGCGGGACAGGGAATGAAAAACTGTTTTTT. Translation: CASGTGNEKLFF.

Only a few counts were recorded for this clonotype. This chain joins TRBV6-1 and TRBJ1-1; the D is unclear. The CDR3 extends over 15 amino acids. V was clipped by 7 bases and J by 0 bases, with 15 bases between them. The germline V gene has CDR1 MNHNS and CDR2 SASEGT. In nucleotides, the CDR3 is TGTGCCAGCATCACAACCATTGGGATGAACACTGAAGCTTTCTTT. Its protein is CASITTIGMNTEAFF.

The chain links TRBV20-1 to TRBJ2-3; 11 bases fit TRBD2. V trimming: 1 base; J trimming: 7 bases; junction bases outside the gene matches: 7. Germline assignment: CDR1 DFQATT and CDR2 SNEGSKA (reference sequence). The CDR3 covers 15 residues. The CDR3 region is CSARGPSGRLYTQYF. The CDR3, as DNA: TGCAGTGCTAGAGGTCCTAGCGGGAGGCTGTATACGCAGTATTTT.

About this clonotype itself: This may stem from a read error, because a much larger clone lies one nucleotide away. The V gene is TRBV27, the J gene TRBJ1-2; D might be TRBD1 (6 bases). With 9 bases removed from V and 5 bases from J, the gap between germline ends came to 16 bases. The CDR3 has 13 residues. CDR1 is MNHEY and CDR2 is SMNVEV in the germline V gene (reference sequence). In DNA form, the CDR3 reads TGTGCCAGTATCCGGGCAGGGGAGTATGGCTACACCTTC. Translating gives CASIRAGEYGYTF.

A remark on this clonotype: An end of the junction differs from the germline gene, which may be a read error. J is TRBJ1-5 and V is TRBV2; 9 bases agree with TRBD1. The CDR3 length is 15 residues. Germline CDR1 and CDR2: SNHLY and FYNNEI. This chain's CDR3 is CASSKQGAGNQLQHF. CDR3 DNA sequence: TGTGCCAGCAGTAAACAGGGGGCCGGCAATCAGCTCCAGCATTTT.

This clonotype was observed at least ten times. The chain combines TRBV5-1 with TRBJ1-2; unclear D gene. The V gene's germline CDR1 is SGHRS and CDR2 YFSETQ. The ends were cut back, 0 bases at V and 4 bases at J, with 16 bases in the middle. The CDR3 sequence is 16 residues long. The CDR3 nucleotides are TGCGCCAGCAGCTTGGAGGCATCCCAGCGACTCTATGGCTACACCTTC. It translates to CASSLEASQRLYGYTF.

This clonotype was counted many times. The V gene is TRBV20-1, the J gene TRBJ2-1, with D possibly being TRBD2 (6 bases). V shed 1 base and J shed 1 base, with 8 bases lying between them. This CDR3 spans 14 amino acids. Per the germline V gene, CDR1 is DFQATT and CDR2 is SNEGSKA (reference sequence). This CDR3 reads CSARGRGSYNEQFF. The CDR3 nucleotides are TGCAGTGCTAGAGGGCGGGGTTCCTACAATGAGCAGTTCTTC.

This clonotype was counted at least ten times. The J gene is TRBJ2-7, the V gene TRBV10-3; maybe TRBD1 (6 bases). V was cut by 2 bases and J by 4 bases, with 12 bases left in between. The CDR3 length is 14 residues. In germline, CDR1 is ENHRY, CDR2 SYGVKD. As DNA, the CDR3 is TGTGCCATCAGTGAGGGGGGCGGGTCTTACGAGCAGTACTTC. The encoded protein is CAISEGGGSYEQYF.

This clonotype was counted only a few times. The chain carries TRBV6-1 and TRBJ2-1; TRBD2 aligns across 12 bases. Unmatched junction bases numbered 9, after V lost 10 bases and J lost 8 bases. Germline values: CDR1 MNHNS, CDR2 SASEGT. This CDR3 region has 14 residues. In nucleotides, the CDR3 is TGTGCCACCCTCGGGACTAGCGGGTTTCATGAGCAGTTCTTC. Its translation is CATLGTSGFHEQFF.